Given below is one T cell receptor (beta chain) in context. Its antigen remains unidentified. The PCR employed 60 Vbeta primers together with 13 Jbeta primers. Profiling relied on immunoSEQ multiplex PCR, and the TCRdb table lists in-frame clones only, not all of them. The sample includes about 110,000 clones, about 70% of them seen just once. The data derive from a study of cytomegalovirus exposure and HLA in healthy donors. Study in general: When 350 to 400 donors were genotyped, about 81% of them were found to fall in the Caucasian-associated ancestry cluster. Whole-study findings and limits: Analysis performed later showed TCR beta chains linked to HLA being more clonally expanded than equally common others. A later analysis reportedly found that, within productive TCRs, an Asian-associated ancestry cluster had fewer N-insertions than the mean observed across the roughly 630 donors. Later analysis suggested most CMV-associated TCR beta chains were HLA-restricted.

The germline CDR1 and CDR2 sequences are WNHNN and SYGVQD (reference sequence). The CDR3 covers 13 residues. Trimming removed 4 bases from V and 3 bases from J; junction bases left unmatched: 0. This sequence joins TRBV10-1 and TRBJ2-1, with TRBD2 matching over 7 bases. Sample: PBMCs. This clonotype was obtained from a man aged 25 to 40 in good health and CMV-seropositive. CDR3 nucleotides: TGCGCCAGCAGTGCGGGGGGCTACAATGAGCAGTTCTTC. Encoded protein: CASSAGGYNEQFF.